Listed below are T cell receptor beta chains from one sample, sequenced in a study of blood T cell repertoires in COVID-19. Repertoires were generated with immunoSEQ multiplex PCR, while TCRdb's copy carries only in-frame clones and drops some. This repertoire shows 250,000 to 350,000 clones, about 88% found once; its top ten account for approximately 10%. The material sequenced was peripheral blood. The receptors originated from a woman aged 25 to 45 with COVID-19, enrolled during active disease. CDR3s include the opening cysteine and the closing phenylalanine or tryptophan. Each record gives: J gene, clone size, D gene, V gene, CDR3 DNA, CDR3 protein. A D gene is named only where the DNA matches it firmly. Some rows have no size entry. The others give once, few or many, or a class for an expanded clone.

j_call: TRBJ2-1
clone_size: -
d_call: -
v_call: TRBV7-6
cdr3_nt: TGTGCCAGCAGCCCGTCTCTAGTCAACAATGAGCAGTTCTTC
cdr3_aa: CASSPSLVNNEQFF

j_call: TRBJ1-6
clone_size: -
d_call: -
v_call: TRBV28
cdr3_nt: TGTGCCAGCAGTGTGCCGGACAGCTATAATTCACCCCTCCACTTT
cdr3_aa: CASSVPDSYNSPLHF

j_call: TRBJ1-3
clone_size: -
d_call: -
v_call: TRBV19
cdr3_nt: TGTGCCAGTAGTCCGATCGACAGGGGAAACACCATATATTTT
cdr3_aa: CASSPIDRGNTIYF

j_call: TRBJ2-1
clone_size: -
d_call: TRBD2
v_call: TRBV4-1
cdr3_nt: TGCGCCAGCAGCCACTTCGGGCGGGAGAGTAAGAATGAGCAGTTCTTC
cdr3_aa: CASSHFGRESKNEQFF

j_call: TRBJ1-2
clone_size: -
d_call: TRBD1
v_call: TRBV30
cdr3_nt: TGTGCCTGGAGTACAGGGGCGGGCTATGGCTACACCTTC
cdr3_aa: CAWSTGAGYGYTF

j_call: TRBJ1-5
clone_size: -
d_call: TRBD1
v_call: TRBV6-5
cdr3_nt: TGTGCCAGCAGCAGGGGGCAGCCCCAGCATTTT
cdr3_aa: CASSRGQPQHF

j_call: TRBJ1-1
clone_size: -
d_call: -
v_call: TRBV2
cdr3_nt: TGTGCCAGCAGGGGGGACACTATGAACACTGAAGCTTTCTTT
cdr3_aa: CASRGDTMNTEAFF

j_call: TRBJ2-1
clone_size: -
d_call: -
v_call: TRBV6-2/TRBV6-3
cdr3_nt: TGTGCCAGCAGCTTAGCGGAGTCCTACAATGAGCAGTTCTTC
cdr3_aa: CASSLAESYNEQFF

j_call: TRBJ2-7
clone_size: -
d_call: TRBD1
v_call: TRBV7-2
cdr3_nt: TGTGCCAGCAGCTCAGTAAGCAGGGGGCTCTACGAGCAGTACTTC
cdr3_aa: CASSSVSRGLYEQYF

j_call: TRBJ1-5
clone_size: once
d_call: -
v_call: TRBV28
cdr3_nt: TGTGCCAGCAACCCCGACTCCTTATTCCGTTCCCAGCATTTT
cdr3_aa: CASNPDSLFRSQHF

j_call: TRBJ2-7
clone_size: few
d_call: -
v_call: TRBV7-8
cdr3_nt: TGTGCCAGCAGCTTTGACAGTTCCTACGAGCAGTACTTC
cdr3_aa: CASSFDSSYEQYF

j_call: TRBJ2-5
clone_size: -
d_call: TRBD2
v_call: TRBV29-1
cdr3_nt: TGCAGCGTTGGCGTTCTAGCGGGAGTCGGCGAGACCCAGTACTTC
cdr3_aa: CSVGVLAGVGETQYF

j_call: TRBJ2-3
clone_size: -
d_call: -
v_call: TRBV10-3
cdr3_nt: TGTGCCATCAGGGGCGGCGGGGACAGGGTTCGTATTAGCGGGAGAACAGATACGCAGTATTTT
cdr3_aa: CAIRGGGDRVRISGRTDTQYF

j_call: TRBJ2-3
clone_size: -
d_call: -
v_call: TRBV7-2
cdr3_nt: TGTGCCAGCAGCCTTGGACTCACAGATACGCAGTATTTT
cdr3_aa: CASSLGLTDTQYF